Below, 31 T cell receptor beta chains from the same sample are listed, as sequenced in a study of T cells in Graves' hyperthyroidism and ophthalmopathy. RNA transcripts gave rise to amplified TCR beta CDR3 regions. HTBI primers were the set used in a first-round RT-PCR of the TCR CDR3. In TCRdb, the multiplex PCR reads were re-called with MiXCR into one record per CDR3 protein. The sample shows a few hundred thousand distinct CDR3 sequences, around 13% of them seen only once. Sequencing was done on a sample of blood. These receptors all come from a woman aged 40 to 50 with Graves' hyperthyroidism.

This chain uses TRBV10-2 with TRBJ2-7; D might be TRBD1 or TRBD2, each matching 5 bases. CDR1 and CDR2 (germline): WSHSY, SAAADI. CDR3 length: 12 residues. V was pared by 6 bases and J by 6 bases, with 12 bases between. The CDR3 loop reads CASRYPGSEQYF. In DNA form, the CDR3 reads TGCGCCAGCAGATACCCAGGGAGCGAGCAGTACTTC.

About this clonotype itself: The DNA is omitted, as the CDR3 cannot be located on it reliably, and the CDR3 follows TCRdb's listing. The genes are TRBV13 and TRBJ2-7; the tabulated D call, TRBD2, remains unverified against the DNA. The CDR3 length equals 21 residues, ends included. CDR1 and CDR2 (germline): PRHDT, FYEKMQ (reference sequence). The CDR3 loop is CASSFYICSARALSGIPEQYF.

This clonotype was seen repeatedly, ten times or more. This rearrangement joins TRBV20-1 to TRBJ2-7; 9 positions agree with TRBD2. The trim removed 6 bases at V and 3 bases at J, leaving 6 bases unmatched. CDR3 length equals 13 residues. Germline V gene data show CDR1 as DFQATT and CDR2 as SNEGSKA (reference sequence). The CDR3 sequence is CSARLADRYEQYF. The DNA for the CDR3 is TGCAGTGCCAGACTAGCGGACCGCTACGAGCAGTACTTC.

This clonotype appeared many times. The rearrangement links TRBV5-1 to TRBJ1-4, with a weak D call TRBD1 (6 bases). This CDR3 region has 15 residues. V was shortened by 2 bases and J by 6 bases, with 14 bases between the two germline ends. Germline V gene data show CDR1 as SGHRS and CDR2 as YFSETQ. The CDR3 nucleotides are TGCGCCAGCAGCTTAGGGTCAAGGACAGATGAAAAACTGTTTTTT. Translated, it gives CASSLGSRTDEKLFF. Based on the CDR3 plus reference TRBV5-1 and TRBJ1-4, the full variable domain is KAGVTQTPRYLIKTRGQQVTLSCSPISGHRSVSWYQQTPGQGLQFLFEYFSETQRNKGNFPGRFSGRQFSNSRSEMNVSTLELGDSALYLCASSLGSRTDEKLFFGSGTQLSVL.

This clonotype appeared a few times. The chain uses TRBV6-1 and TRBJ1-6; 8 bases are shared with TRBD1. Trimming took 6 bases from V and 8 from J; bases not matched to a gene: 6. Germline V CDR1 and CDR2: MNHNS, SASEGT. CDR3 length: 14 residues. The CDR3 nucleotides are TGTGCCAGCAGCCGGACAGGGTTGTATTCACCCCTCCACTTT. This sequence encodes CASSRTGLYSPLHF.

This clonotype occurred a few times. A junction end diverges from the germline sequence, so it may reflect a read error. This rearrangement joins TRBV11-2 to TRBJ1-2; D ambiguous. The CDR3 consists of 13 residues. Germline V gene lookup returns CDR1 SGHAT and CDR2 FQNNGV. CDR3 DNA: TGTGCCAGCACCTTAGGATCGGGGAACGGCTACACCTTC. Amino acids: CASTLGSGNGYTF.

This clonotype was detected a few times. The rearrangement links TRBV5-1 to TRBJ2-2; 7 nucleotides align to TRBD2. This CDR3 contains 17 residues. The V gene's germline CDR1 is SGHRS and CDR2 YFSETQ. V was pared by 2 bases and J by 2 bases, with 9 bases of the junction left unmatched. CDR3 bases: TGCGCCAGCAGCTTAATTGGCGGGAGCCTAAACACCGGGGAGCTGTTTTTT. This translates into CASSLIGGSLNTGELFF. The full variable domain, rest sourced from reference TRBV5-1 and TRBJ2-2, is KAGVTQTPRYLIKTRGQQVTLSCSPISGHRSVSWYQQTPGQGLQFLFEYFSETQRNKGNFPGRFSGRQFSNSRSEMNVSTLELGDSALYLCASSLIGGSLNTGELFFGEGSRLTVL.

Ten or more counts support this clonotype. V usage is TRBV6-1 and J usage is TRBJ2-7; D is perhaps TRBD2 (6 bases). CDR1 and CDR2 from the germline V gene are MNHNS and SASEGT. This CDR3 is 14 amino acids long. V gave up 6 bases and J gave up 3 bases, with 15 bases separating them. CDR3 sequence reads: CASSEEGKSYEQYF. For the CDR3, the DNA is TGTGCCAGCAGCGAGGAGGGGAAGAGCTACGAGCAGTACTTC.

This chain joins TRBV30 and TRBJ2-7; D is possibly TRBD1 (6 bases). The germline gives CDR1 GTSNPN, CDR2 SVGIG (reference sequence). Trimming took 3 bases from V and 6 from J, leaving 21 bases between them. The CDR3 totals 15 residues. CDR3 nucleotides: TGTGCCTGGAGACCACAGGGCTCCTTAAACCGCGAGCAGTACTTC. Amino acids: CAWRPQGSLNREQYF.

The chain couples TRBV19 to TRBJ1-2; tentatively, D is TRBD1 (6 bases). Trimming cost V 7 bases and J 3 bases, with 27 bases left between them. This CDR3 is built from 18 residues. Germline assignment: CDR1 LNHDA and CDR2 SQIVND (reference sequence). CDR3 bases: TGTGCCAGTACCAATAGGGTAGGACAGTTAGACCATTACTATGGCTACACCTTC. Translating gives CASTNRVGQLDHYYGYTF.

The genes are TRBV12-3 or TRBV12-4 and TRBJ2-1, with 11 bases fitting TRBD2. J was trimmed by 2 bases and V by 6 bases; bases with no gene match: 9. The CDR3 consists of 17 residues. The CDR3, as DNA: TGTGCCAGCAGCCTAAGACTAGCGGGGACGACCTACAATGAGCAGTTCTTC. Translated, it gives CASSLRLAGTTYNEQFF.

At least ten counts were recorded for this clonotype. The V gene is TRBV20-1, the J gene TRBJ2-1, with 14 bases fitting TRBD2. This CDR3 has 15 amino acids. From germline, CDR1 is DFQATT and CDR2 SNEGSKA (reference sequence). The DNA for the CDR3 is TGCCGGGGACTAGCGGGAGTTGTGGGAAAGGATGAGCAGTTCTTC. It yields the protein CRGLAGVVGKDEQFF.

This clonotype came up many times. The J gene is TRBJ1-2, the V gene TRBV5-1; 8 bases map to TRBD1. Looked up from germline, CDR1 is SGHRS and CDR2 is YFSETQ. J lost 6 bases, V lost 4 bases, and 11 bases had no gene match. CDR3 length: 15 amino acids. CDR3 protein: CASSTSGGANHGYTF. The CDR3 DNA reads TGCGCCAGCAGCACCTCAGGGGGCGCAAACCATGGCTACACCTTC.

The chain joins TRBV19 to TRBJ2-5, with 8 nucleotides matching TRBD2. The trim removed 3 bases at V and 1 base at J, leaving 1 base unmatched. Germline V CDR1 and CDR2: LNHDA, SQIVND (reference sequence). CDR3 length: 14 amino acids. CDR3 amino acids: CASSIGLAQETQYF. CDR3 sequence (DNA): TGTGCCAGTAGTATCGGACTAGCCCAAGAGACCCAGTACTTC.

This clonotype was observed at least ten times. The CDR3 bases are TGTGCCAGCAGTTCACAATATGGACAGGCGGGGAATGAGCAGTTCTTC. It yields the protein CASSSQYGQAGNEQFF. This sequence joins TRBV6-2 or TRBV6-3 and TRBJ2-1, with D possibly TRBD1 on 7 matching bases. Germline V gene lookup returns CDR1 MNHEY and CDR2 SVGEGT. V dropped 4 bases and J dropped 7 bases, with 20 bases sitting between them. The CDR3 is 16 residues long.

This chain joins TRBV16 and TRBJ2-7; TRBD1 might be the D (5 bases). Germline V lookup: CDR1 KGHSY, CDR2 FQNENV. The length of the CDR3 is 15 residues. Trimming stripped 1 base from V and 1 base from J, with 11 bases between. As DNA, the CDR3 is TGTGCCAGCAGCCAATTGAGCACAGGATCCTACGAGCAGTACTTC. Translating it yields CASSQLSTGSYEQYF.

This clonotype was counted ten times or more. The V and J genes are TRBV11-2 and TRBJ1-1; 7 bases map to TRBD1. This CDR3 contains 15 residues. V was clipped by 3 bases and J by 10 bases; unmatched bases: 14. Germline assignment: CDR1 SGHAT and CDR2 FQNNGV. The chain's CDR3 is CASSFVDRAEVGAFF. In DNA, the CDR3 is TGTGCCAGCAGCTTTGTCGACAGGGCAGAGGTAGGAGCTTTCTTT.

As for this clonotype: A much larger clonotype is one base distant, so this may be a read error. The chain links TRBV5-1 to TRBJ2-7; weak D call: TRBD2 (5 bases). CDR3 length: 15 residues. CDR1 and CDR2 (germline): SGHRS, YFSETQ. The CDR3 DNA is TGCACCAGCGGCTTGGAGCCGGGAACTTCCTACGAGCAGTACTTC. Amino acid sequence: CTSGLEPGTSYEQYF.

The J gene is TRBJ2-6, the V gene TRBV27; D perhaps matches TRBD2 (6 bases). Germline lookup yields CDR1 MNHEY and CDR2 SMNVEV (reference sequence). The CDR3 has 18 residues. V was shortened by 6 bases and J by 0 bases, with 18 bases between the two germline ends. The CDR3 spells CASRAVGGFLSGANVLTF. The DNA for the CDR3 is TGTGCCAGCAGAGCCGTGGGGGGATTCCTCTCTGGGGCCAACGTCCTGACTTTC.

The table lists this clonotype with a few counts. The rearrangement joins TRBV10-2 to TRBJ2-2, with 9 bases matching TRBD1. Trimming cost V 10 bases and J 3 bases; bases outside gene matches: 6. CDR1 and CDR2 (germline): WSHSY, SAAADI. This CDR3 is built from 14 residues. The CDR3 sequence is CATSTGGDTGELFF. The CDR3 coding sequence is TGCGCCACCTCGACAGGGGGGGACACCGGGGAGCTGTTTTTT.

This clonotype was counted between two and nine times. The CDR3 reads CASSYSGQGYSPLHF. The CDR3, as DNA: TGTGCCAGCAGTTACTCGGGACAGGGTTATTCACCCCTCCACTTT. This sequence joins TRBV12-3 or TRBV12-4 and TRBJ1-6, with 9 positions matching TRBD1. This CDR3 region has 15 residues. The ends lost 4 bases at V and 8 bases at J; junction bases unmatched: 6.

The V and J genes are TRBV5-5 and TRBJ1-5; D call uncertain. V was clipped by 4 bases and J by 5 bases, with 10 bases between them. Germline V lookup: CDR1 SGHKS, CDR2 YYEKEE (reference sequence). CDR3 length: 13 amino acids. Here the CDR3 reads CASSGLVYQPQHF. CDR3 nucleotides: TGTGCCAGCAGCGGACTGGTATATCAGCCCCAGCATTTT.

This clonotype was counted many times. The genes are TRBV18 and TRBJ2-2; D may be TRBD2 (6 bases). The CDR3 contains 13 residues. Germline V gives CDR1 KGHSH, CDR2 LQKENI. Trimming pared 6 bases from V and 4 bases from J, leaving 9 bases between. The CDR3 DNA is TGTGCCAGCTCGATAGCGGCCACCGGGGAGCTGTTTTTT. This gives the protein CASSIAATGELFF.

The V call is TRBV4-1, the J call TRBJ2-5; TRBD1 agrees at 9 bases. The trim removed 1 base at V and 5 bases at J, leaving 5 bases unmatched. Germline loops: CDR1 MGHRA, CDR2 YSYEKL. The CDR3 extends over 15 amino acids. This CDR3 reads CASSQGDRDTETQYF. In nucleotides, the CDR3 is TGCGCCAGCAGCCAAGGGGACAGGGACACTGAGACCCAGTACTTC.

This clonotype has a count of ten or more. The chain couples TRBV28 to TRBJ2-1, with TRBD1 matching 11 bases. Germline V gene data show CDR1 as MDHEN and CDR2 as SYDVKM. The trim removed 3 bases at V and 6 bases at J, leaving 10 bases unmatched. The CDR3 extends over 17 amino acids. The CDR3 DNA is TGTGCCAGCAGTTTCCCCTGGGGGACAGGGGGGGGCAATGAGCAGTTCTTC. Protein: CASSFPWGTGGGNEQFF. Variable domain in full (rest from reference TRBV28 and TRBJ2-1): DVKVTQSSRYLVKRTGEKVFLECVQDMDHENMFWYRQDPGLGLRLIYFSYDVKMKEKGDIPEGYSVSREKKERFSLILESASTNQTSMYLCASSFPWGTGGGNEQFFGPGTRLTVL.

This clonotype showed up many times. The rearrangement links TRBV30 to TRBJ2-1; the match to TRBD2 covers 10 bases. Trimming removed 4 bases from V and 10 bases from J; junction bases left unmatched: 4. This CDR3 has 12 amino acids. Germline loops: CDR1 GTSNPN, CDR2 SVGIG (reference sequence). CDR3 bases: TGTGCCTGGACTAGCGGGAGCCGAGAGCAGTTCTTC. It codes for CAWTSGSREQFF.

V is TRBV30 and J is TRBJ2-1; D is ambiguous. CDR1 and CDR2 from the germline V gene are GTSNPN and SVGIG (reference sequence). The CDR3 is 15 amino acids. V lost 4 bases, J lost 6 bases, and 19 bases lay in between. CDR3 protein: CAWTLVGPPPNEQFF. As DNA, the CDR3 is TGTGCCTGGACTCTTGTAGGCCCGCCCCCCAATGAGCAGTTCTTC. Supplemented by reference TRBV30 and TRBJ2-1, the full variable domain reads SQTIHQWPATLVQPVGSPLSLECTVEGTSNPNLYWYRQAAGRGLQLLFYSVGIGQISSEVPQNLSASRPQDRQFILSSKKLLLSDSGFYLCAWTLVGPPPNEQFFGPGTRLTVL.

The CDR3 bases are TGCAGTGCTCCTACGACCGGGACAGGGGGCAACGAGCAGTACTTC. Amino acid sequence: CSAPTTGTGGNEQYF. This chain joins TRBV20-1 and TRBJ2-7; 12 bases map to TRBD1. This CDR3 has 15 residues. The V gene end was trimmed by 5 bases and the J gene end by 5 bases; junction bases not matched to a gene: 10. CDR1 and CDR2 from the germline V gene are DFQATT and SNEGSKA (reference sequence).

There are many counts of this clonotype. This chain connects TRBV4-1 to TRBJ2-2; TRBD1 agrees at 7 bases. This CDR3 comprises 14 residues. Germline loops: CDR1 MGHRA, CDR2 YSYEKL. Unmatched junction bases numbered 3, after V lost 4 bases and J lost 4 bases. CDR3 protein: CASSPRTGTGELFF. The DNA for the CDR3 is TGCGCCAGCAGCCCCCGGACAGGCACCGGGGAGCTGTTTTTT.

Only a few counts were recorded for this clonotype. The genes are TRBV10-1 and TRBJ2-1, with D possibly being TRBD2 (5 bases). V lost 4 bases to trimming and J lost 7 bases, with 8 bases between them. The CDR3 loop spans 12 amino acids. Germline V gene data show CDR1 as WNHNN and CDR2 as SYGVQD (reference sequence). CDR3 DNA: TGCGCCAGCAGTGGGACGGGGAATGAGCAGTTCTTC. It codes for CASSGTGNEQFF.

The J gene is TRBJ1-2, the V gene TRBV20-1, with 10 bases fitting TRBD1. With 3 bases clipped from V and 4 bases from J, the junction kept 8 bases outside the gene matches. CDR1 is DFQATT, CDR2 SNEGSKA, per germline (reference sequence). The CDR3 contains 15 residues. The CDR3 loop is CSASAGDRGSYGYTF. The CDR3 nucleotides are TGCAGTGCTAGCGCCGGGGACAGGGGATCCTATGGCTACACCTTC.